This section outlines one T cell receptor beta chain sequence together with its context. The antigen remains unidentified. TCRdb ran MiXCR on the 5' RACE reads and lists one entry per CDR3 protein. The data hold about 7,100 distinct CDR3 sequences, with roughly 7% observed a single time. This sample's time point: sample taken at primary tumor resection. The sample originates from a study of spatial heterogeneity in lung cancer. Study results and caveats: Mutation counts in tumors were tracked by counts of expanded intratumoral alpha and beta TCRs.

Germline lookup yields CDR1 DFQATT and CDR2 SNEGSKA (reference sequence). Trimming left V 5 bases short and J 4 bases short, with 15 bases between. CDR3 length: 14 residues. The chain couples TRBV20-1 to TRBJ2-1; the D is unclear. This receptor was taken from a male donor with early-stage non-small cell lung cancer. The sample here was lung tumor tissue, taken at surgery. CDR3 sequence reads: CSASLLGIYNEQFF. DNA of the CDR3: TGCAGTGCTTCCCTCTTGGGCATTTACAATGAGCAGTTCTTC.